These 28 T cell receptor beta chains were all obtained from the same sample, sequenced in a study of lymphopenia after photon versus proton radiotherapy (dated by TCRdb to between 2019 and 2020). The protocol used for the library was the immunoSEQ multiplex PCR assay. The immuneACCESS repertoire file appears here via TCRdb, limited to in-frame rearrangements. These files lack a portion of the clones; in checked studies, under half of the deficit traces to unresolved V genes, and the cause of the others is not known. The sample data list about 25,000 clones, and about four fifths of these were observed just once. Approximately 4% of the sample lies in the top ten. This sample comprised peripheral blood, obtained from a patient treated with photon-based radiotherapy. Source of these receptors: a woman aged 50 to 60 with pancreatic cancer.

The J gene is TRBJ1-3, the V gene TRBV15, with D perhaps TRBD1 (5 bases). Trimming pared 4 bases from V and 0 bases from J, leaving 10 bases between. CDR3 length equals 15 residues. Germline-derived CDR1 and CDR2 are LNHNV and YYDKDF (reference sequence). The CDR3 DNA sequence: TGTGCCACCAGCAAAGACAGATCCTCTGGAAACACCATATATTTT. Translation: CATSKDRSSGNTIYF.

This clone is labeled as medium-sized. The J gene is TRBJ2-1, the V gene TRBV10-3; 7 bases are a match to TRBD2. Trimming at V came to 4 bases and at J to 5 bases, leaving 5 bases not matched to a gene. Germline V CDR1 and CDR2: ENHRY, SYGVKD. The CDR3 spans 14 residues. CDR3 region: CAISVASGNNEQFF. CDR3 DNA sequence: TGTGCCATCAGTGTGGCTAGCGGAAACAATGAGCAGTTCTTC.

This chain uses TRBV2 with TRBJ1-5; D is unresolved. V lost 0 bases to trimming and J lost 1 base, with 22 bases between them. The CDR3 is 20 residues long. Germline CDR1 is SNHLY and CDR2 is FYNNEI. The CDR3 coding sequence is TGTGCCAGCAGTGAAGCGCTTCGAGGACCGGGGTTTAGGAGCAATCAGCCCCAGCATTTT. Its translation is CASSEALRGPGFRSNQPQHF. Full variable domain (remainder filled in from reference TRBV2 and TRBJ1-5): EPEVTQTPSHQVTQMGQEVILRCVPISNHLYFYWYRQILGQKVEFLVSFYNNEISEKSEIFDDQFSVERPDGSNFTLKIRSTKLEDSAMYFCASSEALRGPGFRSNQPQHFGDGTRLSIL.

CDR3 sequence (DNA): TGTGCCAGCCACGGAGGCCCTAATGAAAAACTGTTTTTT. Protein: CASHGGPNEKLFF. The chain combines TRBV2 with TRBJ1-4, with D uncertain. V lost 8 bases, J lost 3 bases, and 10 bases lay in between. The CDR3 spans 13 residues. Germline loops: CDR1 SNHLY, CDR2 FYNNEI.

The chain employs TRBV4-3 and TRBJ2-1, with 13 bases lining up with TRBD2. V shed 0 bases and J 9 bases; nucleotides not matched to a gene: 8. Germline CDR1 is LGHNA and CDR2 is YSLEER. CDR3 length: 17 amino acids. The CDR3 bases are TGCGCCAGCAGCCAAGAGGAGGAACTAGCGGGAGGGAGTGAGCAGTTCTTC. Translating gives CASSQEEELAGGSEQFF.

The V gene is TRBV7-2, the J gene TRBJ2-1; possible D gene TRBD2, 7 bases. The CDR3 is 17 amino acids. The germline CDR1 and CDR2 sequences are SGHTA and FQGNSA. Trimming removed 4 bases at V and 10 bases at J, with 26 bases between. Written as DNA, the CDR3 is TGTGCCAGCAGCTCCTGGACAGCGGGACCCCCCCCCGGGGAGCAGTTCTTC. Translated: CASSSWTAGPPPGEQFF.

The CDR3 spells CASSLAPLASSYNEQFF. The CDR3 DNA is TGTGCCAGCAGCTTAGCCCCACTAGCGAGCTCCTACAATGAGCAGTTCTTC. V and J are TRBV11-2 and TRBJ2-1; 7 bases match TRBD2. The CDR3 extends over 17 amino acids. Germline CDR1 reads SGHAT; CDR2 reads FQNNGV. After removal of 1 base from V and 0 bases from J, the junction contained 6 bases not matched to a gene.

Points on this clone: A much larger clone sits a single nucleotide away, making a read error possible. The V call is TRBV5-8, the J call TRBJ2-7; D may be TRBD2 (7 bases). Looked up from germline, CDR1 is SGHTS and CDR2 is YDEGEE. The ends were cut back, 4 bases at V and 0 bases at J, with 14 bases in the middle. The CDR3 sequence is 15 residues long. CDR3 nucleotide sequence: TGTGCCAGCAGCAGGGGGGGACCGGGCTCCTACGAGCAGTACTTC. Its translation is CASSRGGPGSYEQYF.

This chain uses TRBV27 with TRBJ2-3; no reliable D call. Trimming took off 2 bases at V and 2 bases at J, with 8 bases between the two ends. From germline, CDR1 is MNHEY and CDR2 SMNVEV (reference sequence). The CDR3 has 14 residues. The CDR3 region has the DNA TGTGCCAGCAGTTTAGGCAGCTTCACAGATACGCAGTATTTT. Amino acids: CASSLGSFTDTQYF.

This rearrangement joins TRBV29-1 to TRBJ2-1, with TRBD1 identical over 8 bases. The CDR3 totals 16 residues. The junction had 11 bases not matched to a gene; V was cut back by 3 bases and J by 4 bases. Germline V gene data show CDR1 as SQVTM and CDR2 as ANQGSEA. CDR3 DNA: TGCAGCGTTGAGGGTGGTACAGGGGGATGGTACAATGAGCAGTTCTTC. Translating it yields CSVEGGTGGWYNEQFF.

This clone came up a few times. This chain connects TRBV19 to TRBJ2-7; D remains unclear. Germline V gives CDR1 LNHDA, CDR2 SQIVND (reference sequence). The CDR3 totals 11 residues. V was pared by 2 bases and J by 5 bases, with 4 bases between. CDR3 protein: CASSILNEQYF. The CDR3 bases are TGTGCCAGTAGTATATTGAACGAGCAGTACTTC.

The chain couples TRBV7-9 to TRBJ1-1; D remains ambiguous. Germline lookup yields CDR1 SEHNR and CDR2 FQNEAQ (reference sequence). CDR3 length equals 13 residues. The V gene lost 3 bases and the J gene lost 5 bases, with 10 bases spanning the gap. The CDR3 region is CASSFEYKTEAFF. The CDR3 DNA reads as TGTGCCAGCAGCTTTGAATATAAGACTGAAGCTTTCTTT.

The J gene is TRBJ2-1, the V gene TRBV4-1; 9 nucleotides line up with TRBD2. V dropped 4 bases and J dropped 6; count of bases not matched to a gene: 16. Per germline, CDR1 MGHRA and CDR2 YSYEKL. The CDR3 contains 18 residues. The CDR3 loop reads CASSPLGGAGGPSNEQFF. The DNA of the CDR3 is TGCGCCAGCAGCCCCCTGGGAGGGGCGGGAGGGCCGAGCAATGAGCAGTTCTTC.

The chain combines TRBV6-1 with TRBJ1-2; 9 positions match TRBD1. V was clipped by 3 bases and J by 8 bases; unmatched bases: 10. Germline loops: CDR1 MNHNS, CDR2 SASEGT. CDR3 length equals 15 residues. The chain's CDR3 is CASSEGQGMSGGYTF. The CDR3 bases are TGTGCCAGCAGTGAGGGACAGGGCATGTCGGGAGGCTACACCTTC.

J is TRBJ1-3 and V is TRBV2, with TRBD1 matching over 10 bases. After removal of 4 bases from V and 3 bases from J, the junction contained 12 bases not matched to a gene. The germline V gene has CDR1 SNHLY and CDR2 FYNNEI. CDR3 length: 18 residues. Here the CDR3 DNA reads TGTGCCAGCAGTGCGGGACAGGGGCTGGGAAGAGGTGGAAACACCATATATTTT. Its translation is CASSAGQGLGRGGNTIYF.

In DNA, the CDR3 is TGTGCCAGCGCCCGGGGAGAGAACACTGAAGCTTTCTTT. It translates to CASARGENTEAFF. V is TRBV2 and J is TRBJ1-1, with D hard to call. The V gene's germline CDR1 is SNHLY and CDR2 FYNNEI. V lost 8 bases, J lost 1 base, and 11 bases lay in between. The CDR3 extends over 13 amino acids. Looking up the rest from reference TRBV2 and TRBJ1-1 gives the full variable domain: EPEVTQTPSHQVTQMGQEVILRCVPISNHLYFYWYRQILGQKVEFLVSFYNNEISEKSEIFDDQFSVERPDGSNFTLKIRSTKLEDSAMYFCASARGENTEAFFGQGTRLTVV.

The chain combines TRBV30 with TRBJ2-3, with 7 nucleotides matching TRBD1. The CDR3 runs to 11 residues. Germline-derived CDR1 and CDR2 are GTSNPN and SVGIG (reference sequence). The CDR3 DNA sequence: TGTGTTGGCCAGGGGGCAGATACGCAGTATTTT. Translated: CVGQGADTQYF. Looking up the rest from reference TRBV30 and TRBJ2-3 gives the full variable domain: SQTIHQWPATLVQPVGSPLSLECTVEGTSNPNLYWYRQAAGRGLQLLFYSVGIGQISSEVPQNLSASRPQDRQFILSSKKLLLSDSGFYLCVGQGADTQYFGPGTRLTVL.

J is TRBJ2-7 and V is TRBV7-9, with D possibly TRBD2 on 6 matching bases. The CDR3 loop spans 15 amino acids. V gave up 4 bases and J gave up 1 base, with 14 bases separating them. From germline, CDR1 is SEHNR and CDR2 FQNEAQ (reference sequence). CDR3 sequence: CASSSSAPSSYEQYF. CDR3 DNA: TGTGCCAGCAGCTCTAGCGCACCGTCGTCCTACGAGCAGTACTTC. The entire variable domain, with the rest obtained from reference TRBV7-9 and TRBJ2-7, is as follows: DTGVSQNPRHKITKRGQNVTFRCDPISEHNRLYWYRQTLGQGPEFLTYFQNEAQLEKSRLLSDRFSAERPKGSFSTLEIQRTEQGDSAMYLCASSSSAPSSYEQYFGPGTRLTVT.

The gene calls are TRBV6-1 and TRBJ2-1; D call uncertain. The CDR3 totals 14 residues. Germline V gives CDR1 MNHNS, CDR2 SASEGT. Trimming removed 5 bases from V and 7 bases from J, with 15 bases in between. The CDR3 sequence: CASSPFGAWNEQFF. The DNA of the CDR3 is TGTGCCAGCAGTCCCTTTGGTGCGTGGAATGAGCAGTTCTTC.

A single count supports this clone. The chain has TRBV5-1 and TRBJ2-3; TRBD2 aligns across 9 bases. The germline V gene has CDR1 SGHRS and CDR2 YFSETQ. The CDR3 spans 15 residues. V trimming: 4 bases; J trimming: 5 bases; junction bases outside the gene matches: 8. The CDR3 region has the DNA TGCGCCAGCAGCCAACAAGCGGGAGGAAAAGATACGCAGTATTTT. Translation: CASSQQAGGKDTQYF.

Regarding this clone: One end of the junction is discordant with germline, which a read error may explain. The rearrangement links TRBV7-9 to TRBJ1-1, with unresolved D. This CDR3 has 13 amino acids. The germline CDR1 and CDR2 sequences are SEHNR and FQNEAQ (reference sequence). The CDR3 DNA is TGTGCCAGCAGCCCGACTGGGAACGCTGAAGCTTTCTTT. Amino acid sequence: CASSPTGNAEAFF.

This chain connects TRBV19 to TRBJ1-5; the match to TRBD1 covers 7 bases. V lost 9 bases to trimming and J lost 2 bases; unmatched junction nucleotides: 7. The CDR3 loop spans 14 amino acids. CDR1 is LNHDA and CDR2 is SQIVND in the germline V gene (reference sequence). CDR3 loop: CASRTGAGNQPQHF. The CDR3 DNA reads TGTGCCAGCCGAACAGGGGCCGGCAATCAGCCCCAGCATTTT.

This chain joins TRBV19 and TRBJ2-5; 10 bases fit TRBD2. CDR3 length: 13 amino acids. CDR1 LNHDA and CDR2 SQIVND come from the germline V gene (reference sequence). V shed 3 bases and J 5 bases; nucleotides not matched to a gene: 0. CDR3 residues: CASSMGLAETQYF. CDR3 nucleotides: TGTGCCAGTAGTATGGGACTAGCGGAGACCCAGTACTTC.

This chain joins TRBV28 and TRBJ2-7; 7 nucleotides line up with TRBD1. The CDR3 consists of 16 residues. Trimming removed 5 bases from V and 3 bases from J; junction bases left unmatched: 13. Looked up from germline, CDR1 is MDHEN and CDR2 is SYDVKM. CDR3 protein: CASSASLGTAVYEQYF. The CDR3 DNA sequence: TGTGCCAGCAGTGCATCGCTGGGGACAGCAGTCTACGAGCAGTACTTC.

The CDR3 sequence: CAWSTGHSYEQYF. Here the CDR3 DNA reads TGTGCCTGGAGTACGGGGCACTCCTACGAGCAGTACTTC. This rearrangement joins TRBV30 to TRBJ2-7; D possibly matches TRBD1 or TRBD2 (5 bases each). CDR1 and CDR2 from the germline V gene are GTSNPN and SVGIG (reference sequence). Trimming took off 2 bases at V and 0 bases at J, with 8 bases between the two ends. The CDR3 has 13 residues.

The J gene is TRBJ2-7, the V gene TRBV11-2; 8 nucleotides match TRBD1. Germline CDR1 SGHAT, CDR2 FQNNGV. After removal of 5 bases from V and 2 bases from J, the junction contained 8 bases not matched to a gene. This CDR3 region has 15 residues. CDR3 DNA sequence: TGTGCCAGCAGCCGCTCACGGACAGGGACCTACGAGCAGTACTTC. This codes for CASSRSRTGTYEQYF.

The chain recombines TRBV6-5 with TRBJ2-1; D gene ambiguous. Germline CDR1 reads MNHEY; CDR2 reads SVGAGI. CDR3 length: 14 amino acids. V lost 6 bases and J 1 base, leaving 10 bases between the germline ends. The CDR3 DNA is TGTGCCAGCAGGAATCTAGGTTCCTACAATGAGCAGTTCTTC. Amino acids: CASRNLGSYNEQFF.

The V and J genes are TRBV2 and TRBJ2-7; D perhaps matches TRBD1 (5 bases). This CDR3 has 13 residues. V shed 8 bases and J shed 0 bases, with 11 bases lying between them. Germline V gene lookup returns CDR1 SNHLY and CDR2 FYNNEI. In DNA form, the CDR3 reads TGTGCCAGCGCAGATAGGGGCTCCTACGAGCAGTACTTC. This sequence encodes CASADRGSYEQYF.